This entry is about one T cell receptor beta chain. Its antigen remains unidentified. This sample is part of a study of beta chain features in type 1 diabetes. Findings of the study overall: Individuals with type 1 diabetes displayed fewer insertions and more deletions at VDJ junctions.

Germline CDR1 WNHNN, CDR2 SYGVQD (reference sequence). Trimming stripped 9 bases from V and 4 bases from J, with 7 bases between. The CDR3 sequence is 11 residues long. As every portion of the isolated RNA was reverse transcribed, the sequencing read expressed TCRB transcripts. Clones were read by immunoSEQ multiplex PCR, and TCRdb kept only the in-frame ones, dropping some. The sample includes under 900,000 clones, roughly a sixth seen only once; the top ten take 0.02% to 0.03%. This clonotype was obtained from a woman aged 18 to 35 in good health. The chain links TRBV10-1 to TRBJ1-5; D is undetermined. The sample was naive CD4+ T cells from blood. CDR3 in amino acids: CARVLNQPQHF. CDR3 sequence (DNA): TGCGCCAGGGTATTAAATCAGCCCCAGCATTTT.